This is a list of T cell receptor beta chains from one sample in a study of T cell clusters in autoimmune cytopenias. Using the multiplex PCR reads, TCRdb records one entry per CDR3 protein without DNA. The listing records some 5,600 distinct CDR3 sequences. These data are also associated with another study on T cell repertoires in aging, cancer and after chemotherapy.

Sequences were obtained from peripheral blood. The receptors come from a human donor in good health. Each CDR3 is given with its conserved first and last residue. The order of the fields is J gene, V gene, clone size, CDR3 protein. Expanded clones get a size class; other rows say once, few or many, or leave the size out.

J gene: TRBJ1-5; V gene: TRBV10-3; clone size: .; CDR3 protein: CAITRREQGINQPQHF
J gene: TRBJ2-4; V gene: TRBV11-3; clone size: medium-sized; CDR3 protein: CASSPDGARGDIQYF
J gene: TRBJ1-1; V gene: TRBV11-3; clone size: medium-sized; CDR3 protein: CASSLGLVMNTEAFF
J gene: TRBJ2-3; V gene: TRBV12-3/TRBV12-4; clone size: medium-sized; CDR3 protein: CASSLGWDRTDTQYF
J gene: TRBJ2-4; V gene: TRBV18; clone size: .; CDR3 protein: CASSPRTEPKLAKNIQYF
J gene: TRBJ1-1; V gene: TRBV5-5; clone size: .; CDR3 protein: CASSLPINTEAFF
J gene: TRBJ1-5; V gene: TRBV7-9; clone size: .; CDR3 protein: CASSLSRTGNSNQPQHF
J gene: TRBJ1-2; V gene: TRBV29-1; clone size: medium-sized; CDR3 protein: CSVHTRASYGYTF
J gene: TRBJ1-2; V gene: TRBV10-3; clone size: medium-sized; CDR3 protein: CAIRSGQLRYGYTF
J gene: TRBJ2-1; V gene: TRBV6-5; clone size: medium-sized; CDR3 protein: CASSYSLESGRFF
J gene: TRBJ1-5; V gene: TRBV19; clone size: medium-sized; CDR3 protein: CASSIAGQFQPQHF
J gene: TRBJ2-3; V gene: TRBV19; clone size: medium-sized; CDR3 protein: CASRIGGGALGDTQYF
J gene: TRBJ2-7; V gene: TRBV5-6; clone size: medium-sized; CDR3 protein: CASSFPGQGAHEQYF
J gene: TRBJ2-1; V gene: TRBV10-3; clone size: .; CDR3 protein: CAISGFDDNEQFF
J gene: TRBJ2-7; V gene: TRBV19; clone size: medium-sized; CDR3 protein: CASSTLGFYEQYF
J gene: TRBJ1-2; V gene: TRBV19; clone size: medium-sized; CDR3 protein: CASSTGDPIGYTF
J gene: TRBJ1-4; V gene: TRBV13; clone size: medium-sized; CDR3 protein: CASSQGGNEKLFF
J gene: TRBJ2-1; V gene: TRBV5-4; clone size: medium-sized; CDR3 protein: CASSLVRLAGGNEQFF
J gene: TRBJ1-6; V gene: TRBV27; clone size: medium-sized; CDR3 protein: CASGSLSGNSPLHF
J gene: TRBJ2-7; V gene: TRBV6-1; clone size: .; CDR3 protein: CASSANRGSYEQYF
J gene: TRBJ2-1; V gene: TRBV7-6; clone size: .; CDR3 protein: CASSLKGLAGGLNNEQFF
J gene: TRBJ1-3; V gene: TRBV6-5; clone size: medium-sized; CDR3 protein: CATRQGGDTIYF
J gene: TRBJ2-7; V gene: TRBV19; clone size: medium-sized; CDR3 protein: CASSREQGLYEQYF
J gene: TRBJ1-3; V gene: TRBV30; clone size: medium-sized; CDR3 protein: CAWTKGWQAISGNTIYF
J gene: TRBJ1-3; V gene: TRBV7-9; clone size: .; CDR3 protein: CASSLNSPDFGNTIYF
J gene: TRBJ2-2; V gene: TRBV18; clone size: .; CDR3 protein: CASLGGRLAGNTGELFF
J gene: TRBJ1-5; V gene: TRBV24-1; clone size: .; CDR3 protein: CATLDSNQPQHF
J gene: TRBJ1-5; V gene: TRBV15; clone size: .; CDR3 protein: CATSRDQWGVSNQPQHF
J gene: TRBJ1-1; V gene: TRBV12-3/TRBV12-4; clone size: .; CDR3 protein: CASSPLAGTEAFF
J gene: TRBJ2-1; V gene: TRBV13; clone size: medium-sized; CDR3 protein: CASSPGLAVRVRDEQFF
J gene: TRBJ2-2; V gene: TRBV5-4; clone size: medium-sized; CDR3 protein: CASSPRAARPAGELFF
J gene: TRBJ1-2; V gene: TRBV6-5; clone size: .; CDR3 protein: CASSLRQGYGYTF
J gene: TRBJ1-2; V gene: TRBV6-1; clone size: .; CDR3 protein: CASSVVRVLAWGYTF
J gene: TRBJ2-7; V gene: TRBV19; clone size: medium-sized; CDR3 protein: CASSPGAGYEQYF
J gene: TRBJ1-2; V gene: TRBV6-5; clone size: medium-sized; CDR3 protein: CASSTGLIYGYTF
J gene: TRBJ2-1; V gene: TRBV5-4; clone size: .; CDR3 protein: CASSLELAGSGEQFF
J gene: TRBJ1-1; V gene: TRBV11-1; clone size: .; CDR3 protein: CASRTGTGKKSTEAFF
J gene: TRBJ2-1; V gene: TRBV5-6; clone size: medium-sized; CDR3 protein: CASPRDYLLDGNNEQFF
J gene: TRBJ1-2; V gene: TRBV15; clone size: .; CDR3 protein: CATSRDKSNYGYTF
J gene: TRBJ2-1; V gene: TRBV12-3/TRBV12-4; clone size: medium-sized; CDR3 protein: CASRASGRPHEQFF
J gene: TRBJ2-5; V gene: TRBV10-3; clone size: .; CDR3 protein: CAISLTSAETQYF
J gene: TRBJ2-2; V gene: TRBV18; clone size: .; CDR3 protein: CASSPGLAVRTGELFF
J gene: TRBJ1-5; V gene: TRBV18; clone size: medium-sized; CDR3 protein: CASSPPEWGNQPQHF
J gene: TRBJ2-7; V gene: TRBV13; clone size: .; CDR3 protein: CATSDSTGSYEQYF
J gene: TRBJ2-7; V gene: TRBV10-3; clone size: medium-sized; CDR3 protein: CAISDEGGTSYEQYF
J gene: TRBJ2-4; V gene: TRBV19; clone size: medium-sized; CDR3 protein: CASSEPTYKNIQYF
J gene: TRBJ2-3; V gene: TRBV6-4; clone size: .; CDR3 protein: CASTTQGPGTDTQYF
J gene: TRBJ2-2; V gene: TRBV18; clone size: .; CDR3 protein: CASSPSRTGWSGELFF
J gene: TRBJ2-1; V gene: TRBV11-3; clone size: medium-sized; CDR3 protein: CASSPGIDTHPYNEQFF
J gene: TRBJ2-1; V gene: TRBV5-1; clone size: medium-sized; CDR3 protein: CASSLAAGVAGNEQFF
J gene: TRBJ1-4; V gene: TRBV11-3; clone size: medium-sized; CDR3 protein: CASSTGRGPNEKLFF